The 10 T cell receptor beta chains in this list originate from one sample, sequenced in a study of preoperative IRX-2 immunotherapy in early breast cancer. Treatment reported: preoperative locoregional IRX-2 cytokine immunotherapy. Libraries were prepared by immunoSEQ multiplex PCR; TCRdb keeps only in-frame clonotypes and omits some of them. The sample has about 62,000 clones; roughly 94% are singletons. The specimen was obtained from a patient treated with IRX-2 immunotherapy. Receptors were obtained from a human donor with breast cancer.

The CDR3: CASRGDVEKLFF. In nucleotides, the CDR3 is TGTGCCAGCAGGGGGGACGTTGAAAAACTGTTTTTT. V is TRBV28 and J is TRBJ1-4, with D perhaps matching TRBD1 (5 bases). V lost 6 bases and J lost 7, with 9 bases in between. The CDR3 length is 12 residues. Germline V gene lookup returns CDR1 MDHEN and CDR2 SYDVKM. Combining the CDR3 with reference TRBV28 and TRBJ1-4 gives the whole variable domain DVKVTQSSRYLVKRTGEKVFLECVQDMDHENMFWYRQDPGLGLRLIYFSYDVKMKEKGDIPEGYSVSREKKERFSLILESASTNQTSMYLCASRGDVEKLFFGSGTQLSVL.

J is TRBJ2-2 and V is TRBV5-4, with D possibly TRBD2 on 6 matching bases. V shed 4 bases and J shed 6 bases, with 16 bases lying between them. In germline, CDR1 is SGHNT, CDR2 YYREEE (reference sequence). The CDR3 length is 15 residues. CDR3 DNA sequence: TGTGCCAGCAGCCCACTAGTTAGCGGAGCCGGGGAGCTGTTTTTT. It specifies CASSPLVSGAGELFF.

V gene TRBV30 combines with J gene TRBJ1-4; D not resolved. Germline CDR1 reads GTSNPN; CDR2 reads SVGIG (reference sequence). There are 15 residues in the CDR3. Trimming stripped 3 bases from V and 4 bases from J, with 15 bases between. The CDR3 sequence is CAWRSGREHNEKLFF. CDR3 nucleotides: TGTGCCTGGAGGTCAGGCCGGGAGCATAATGAAAAACTGTTTTTT.

The chain employs TRBV5-8 and TRBJ2-6; unclear D gene. With 6 bases removed from V and 4 bases from J, the gap between germline ends came to 8 bases. The germline CDR1 and CDR2 sequences are SGHTS and YDEGEE. CDR3 length: 13 residues. DNA of the CDR3: TGTGCCAGCACCCTTCGAGGGGCCAACGTCCTGACTTTC. Its protein is CASTLRGANVLTF.

This chain joins TRBV7-8 and TRBJ2-2; no firm D call. The CDR3 is 14 amino acids. Per germline, CDR1 SGHVS and CDR2 FQNEAQ. Trimming stripped 4 bases from V and 0 bases from J, with 6 bases between. This chain's CDR3 is CASSSSPNTGELFF. CDR3 in DNA: TGTGCCAGCAGCTCCTCACCGAACACCGGGGAGCTGTTTTTT.

The chain combines TRBV7-9 with TRBJ1-4; possibly TRBD1 for D (6 bases). Trimming pared 5 bases from V and 8 bases from J, leaving 18 bases between. Germline V gene sequence: CDR1 SEHNR, CDR2 FQNEAQ (reference sequence). CDR3 length: 15 amino acids. The CDR3 DNA reads TGTGCCAGCAGCAATAGCGGGGGGGGCGACGAAAAACTGTTTTTT. Its translation: CASSNSGGGDEKLFF. Filled out from reference TRBV7-9 and TRBJ1-4, the complete variable domain reads DTGVSQNPRHKITKRGQNVTFRCDPISEHNRLYWYRQTLGQGPEFLTYFQNEAQLEKSRLLSDRFSAERPKGSFSTLEIQRTEQGDSAMYLCASSNSGGGDEKLFFGSGTQLSVL.

J is TRBJ1-4 and V is TRBV5-5; D uncertain. Germline values: CDR1 SGHKS, CDR2 YYEKEE (reference sequence). V was trimmed by 0 bases and J by 0 bases, leaving 6 bases between them. The CDR3 length is 15 residues. The CDR3 spells CASSLGFATNEKLFF. The CDR3 bases are TGTGCCAGCAGCTTGGGGTTCGCAACTAATGAAAAACTGTTTTTT.

In DNA, the CDR3 is TGTGCCAGCACCGCAACGGGCAAAGGTACCGGGGAGCTGTTTTTT. Its translation: CASTATGKGTGELFF. V gene TRBV27 combines with J gene TRBJ2-2; D is unclear. Germline V gene sequence: CDR1 MNHEY, CDR2 SMNVEV (reference sequence). V gave up 7 bases and J gave up 5 bases, with 17 bases separating them. The CDR3 covers 15 residues.

The rearrangement uses TRBV10-3 and TRBJ2-5; D ambiguous. The DNA end is a closer match to TRBJ2-7, so the J assignment may be wrong. This CDR3 contains 14 residues. Germline V gene lookup returns CDR1 ENHRY and CDR2 SYGVKD. CDR3 residues: CAISESPDSYEQYF. The CDR3 DNA follows: TGTGCCATCAGTGAGTCACCGGACTCCTACGAGCAGTACTTC.

The J gene is TRBJ2-1, the V gene TRBV19; 12 bases match TRBD2. CDR1 is LNHDA and CDR2 is SQIVND in the germline V gene (reference sequence). The length of the CDR3 is 14 residues. V lost 3 bases and J lost 15; bases outside the gene matches: 9. The CDR3 DNA reads TGTGCCAGTAGTATCGTTCTAGCGGGAGGGCCACGGTTCTTC. Its translation is CASSIVLAGGPRFF.